The 5 T cell receptor beta chains given below trace back to one sample, sequenced in a study of OX40 agonist ivuxolimab in advanced cancers. Sequencing was performed with immunoSEQ multiplex PCR; in TCRdb, only in-frame clones are kept and a portion is missing. This table has 100,000 to 120,000 clones, around nine tenths appearing once. The source material was CD4+ or CD8+ T cells sorted from blood, sampled in a trial of the OX40 agonist ivuxolimab. All receptors derive from an adult with an advanced solid tumor such as melanoma, head and neck, liver or kidney cancer.

This clone was seen a single time. The chain joins TRBV5-4 to TRBJ2-1; D possibly matches TRBD1 or TRBD2 (6 bases each). This CDR3 has 15 residues. V lost 5 bases to trimming and J lost 7 bases, with 19 bases between them. Per germline, CDR1 SGHNT and CDR2 YYREEE (reference sequence). CDR3 sequence reads: CASSLTFGGFNEQFF. CDR3 nucleotides: TGTGCCAGCAGTCTAACCTTCGGGGGCTTTAATGAGCAGTTCTTC.

J is TRBJ1-2 and V is TRBV28, with a possible D match to TRBD1 (6 bases). Germline V gene sequence: CDR1 MDHEN, CDR2 SYDVKM. This CDR3 spans 15 amino acids. V gave up 5 bases and J gave up 3 bases, with 16 bases separating them. CDR3 bases: TGTGCCAGCAGTCCTTCTCATGGGGGCGACTATGGCTACACCTTC. This encodes CASSPSHGGDYGYTF.

This clone occurred once. V usage is TRBV5-4 and J usage is TRBJ1-2, with 9 bases matching TRBD1. The V gene end was trimmed by 0 bases and the J gene end by 1 base; junction bases not matched to a gene: 4. This CDR3 region has 16 residues. Germline V lookup: CDR1 SGHNT, CDR2 YYREEE (reference sequence). The CDR3 loop is CASSLVPGQGNYGYTF. The CDR3 DNA reads TGTGCCAGCAGCTTGGTTCCGGGACAGGGTAACTATGGCTACACCTTC.

V gene TRBV5-1 combines with J gene TRBJ2-7; weak D call: TRBD1 (6 bases). Trimming removed 2 bases at V and 4 bases at J, with 16 bases between. In germline, CDR1 is SGHRS, CDR2 YFSETQ. This CDR3 is built from 15 residues. The DNA for the CDR3 is TGCGCCAGCAGCTTTGGTCGAGCAGGGGCATACGAGCAGTACTTC. This codes for CASSFGRAGAYEQYF.

The chain carries TRBV5-1 and TRBJ2-3; possible D gene TRBD1, 5 bases. This CDR3 region has 15 residues. Trimming took 7 bases from V and 0 from J, leaving 15 bases between them. The germline CDR1 and CDR2 sequences are SGHRS and YFSETQ. CDR3 nucleotide sequence: TGCGCCAGCCGCCCAGGGCCTGCTAGCACAGATACGCAGTATTTT. Amino acid sequence: CASRPGPASTDTQYF.